This TCR beta chain derives from a study of T cell repertoires in cytomegalovirus infection. Study overall: Both CMV infection and a matching HLA type were indicated by public TCR beta signatures.

Germline V lookup: CDR1 LGHNA, CDR2 YSLEER. With 0 bases clipped from V and 7 bases from J, the junction kept 9 bases outside the gene matches. The length of the CDR3 is 16 residues. A word on this clonotype: Its antigen is as yet unknown.

Overall study results and limits: Pooled public TCR beta family frequency picked out CMV carriers with the relevant HLA. HLA-C-restricted CMV clonotypes gave the most frequent clonotype in two of eight donors.

MiXCR, run by TCRdb on the reads, gives a single entry per CDR3 protein. The sample lists some 920,000 distinct CDR3 sequences; approximately 30% were seen once. This sequence originates from a human donor in good health (CMV status not recorded). Some clones in this sample may be carry-over from other donors' samples. This chain connects TRBV4-3 to TRBJ1-5, with 7 bases matching TRBD1. Sequences were derived from cultured CD8+ T cells from PBMCs, sampled from culture after CMV antigen stimulation. The CDR3 bases are TGCGCCAGCAGCCAAGACCATACAGGGGTCGGCCAGCCCCAGCATTTT. Protein product: CASSQDHTGVGQPQHF.